The T cell receptor beta chain described here comes from a study of blood T cell repertoires in COVID-19. Study information: COVID-19 samples, acute and convalescent, were from the United States, Italy and Spain. The cDNA or gDNA used as material had been derived from T cells, B-cell-depleted T cells, or PBMCs.

Germline V CDR1 and CDR2: MRHNA, SNTAGT. This CDR3 contains 13 residues. V was cut by 4 bases and J by 3 bases, with 9 bases left in between. Repertoires were generated with immunoSEQ multiplex PCR, while TCRdb's copy carries only in-frame clones and drops some. The sample shows roughly 200,000 clones, approximately 87% of them seen only once. The sequence was obtained from a woman between 50 and 59 years old in a cohort exposed to, infected with or recovered from COVID-19 (not recorded which). The rearrangement joins TRBV6-4 to TRBJ2-5; no reliable D call. Sequencing input: PBMCs or T cells enriched from blood (not recorded which). The CDR3 spells CASSVGPEETQYF. The CDR3 nucleotides are TGTGCCAGCAGTGTTGGGCCTGAAGAGACCCAGTACTTC.